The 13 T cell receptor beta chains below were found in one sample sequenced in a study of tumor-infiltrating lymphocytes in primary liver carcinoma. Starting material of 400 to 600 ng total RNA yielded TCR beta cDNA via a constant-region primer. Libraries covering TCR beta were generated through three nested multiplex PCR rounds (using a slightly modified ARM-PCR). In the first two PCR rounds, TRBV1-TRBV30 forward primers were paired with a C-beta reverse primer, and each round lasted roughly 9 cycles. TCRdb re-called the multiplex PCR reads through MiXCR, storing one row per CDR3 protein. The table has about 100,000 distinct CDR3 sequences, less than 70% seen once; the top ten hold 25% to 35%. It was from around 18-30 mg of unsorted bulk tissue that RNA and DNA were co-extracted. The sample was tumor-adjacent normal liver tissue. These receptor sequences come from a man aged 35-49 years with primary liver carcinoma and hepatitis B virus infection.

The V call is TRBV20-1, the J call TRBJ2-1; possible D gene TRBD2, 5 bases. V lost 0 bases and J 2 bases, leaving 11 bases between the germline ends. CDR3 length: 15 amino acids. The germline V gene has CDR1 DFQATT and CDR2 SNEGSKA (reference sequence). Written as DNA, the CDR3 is TGCAGTGCTAGAGATCATGGCGGGCCCTACAATGAGCAGTTCTTC. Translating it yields CSARDHGGPYNEQFF.

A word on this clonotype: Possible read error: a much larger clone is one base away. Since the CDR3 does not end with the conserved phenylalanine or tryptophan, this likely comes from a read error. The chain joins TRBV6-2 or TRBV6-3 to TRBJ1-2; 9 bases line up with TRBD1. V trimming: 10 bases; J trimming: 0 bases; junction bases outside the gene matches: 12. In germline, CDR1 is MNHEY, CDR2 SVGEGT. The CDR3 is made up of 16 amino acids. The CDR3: CATNEGQGTTNYGYTL. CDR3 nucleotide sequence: TGTGCCACCAACGAGGGACAGGGAACAACTAACTATGGCTACACCCTC.

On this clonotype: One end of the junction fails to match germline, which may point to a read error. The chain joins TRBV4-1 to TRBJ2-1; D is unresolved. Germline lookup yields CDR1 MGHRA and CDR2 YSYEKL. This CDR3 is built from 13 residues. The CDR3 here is CASSLGPHNEQFF. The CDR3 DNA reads TGCGCCAGCAGCCTAGGGCCCCACAATGAGCAATTCTTC.

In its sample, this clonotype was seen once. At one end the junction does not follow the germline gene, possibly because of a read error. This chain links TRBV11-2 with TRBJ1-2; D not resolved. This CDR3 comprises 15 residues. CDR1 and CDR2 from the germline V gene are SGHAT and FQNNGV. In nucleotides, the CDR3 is TGTGCCGGCAGCTTAGAGGCAGCCGAAAACTATGGCTACATCTTC. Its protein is CAGSLEAAENYGYIF.

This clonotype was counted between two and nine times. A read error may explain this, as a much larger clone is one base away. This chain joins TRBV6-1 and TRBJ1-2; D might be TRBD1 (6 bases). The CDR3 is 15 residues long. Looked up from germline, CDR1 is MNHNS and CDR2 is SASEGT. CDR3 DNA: TGTGTCAGCAGACAGGTGGGGGGCGGCGGGCACGGCTACACCTTC. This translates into CVSRQVGGGGHGYTF.

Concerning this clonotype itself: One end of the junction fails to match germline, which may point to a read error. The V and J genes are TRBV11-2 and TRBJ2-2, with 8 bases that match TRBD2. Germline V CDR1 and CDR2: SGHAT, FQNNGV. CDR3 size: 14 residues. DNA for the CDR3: TGTGCCAGGAGCTACGGGGGGGAATGTCGGGGAGCTGTTTTT. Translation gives CARSYGGECRGAVF.

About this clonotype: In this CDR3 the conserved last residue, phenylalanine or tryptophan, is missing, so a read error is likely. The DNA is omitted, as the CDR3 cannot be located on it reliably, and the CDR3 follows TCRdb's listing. CDR3 region: CASDRGLGGERYI. The chain recombines TRBV30 with TRBJ2-7; the D segment call TRBD1 is taken from the table without a DNA check. Germline CDR1 GTSNPN, CDR2 SVGIG (reference sequence). 13 amino acids form the CDR3, both terminal residues included.

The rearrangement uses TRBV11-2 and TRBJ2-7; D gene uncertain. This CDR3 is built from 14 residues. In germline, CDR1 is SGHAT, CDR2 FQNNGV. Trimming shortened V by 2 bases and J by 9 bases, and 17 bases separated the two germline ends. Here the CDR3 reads CASSLTDTAYRQYF. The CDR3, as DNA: TGTGCCAGCAGCTTAACTGATACTGCCTACAGGCAGTACTTC.

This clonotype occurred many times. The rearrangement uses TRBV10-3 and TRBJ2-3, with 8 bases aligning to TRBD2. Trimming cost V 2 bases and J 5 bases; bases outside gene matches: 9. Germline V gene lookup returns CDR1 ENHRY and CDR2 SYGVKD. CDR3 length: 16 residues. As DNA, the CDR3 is TGTGCCATCAGTGAGCCGAGCGGGAGCGGGATAGATACGCAGTATTTT. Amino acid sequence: CAISEPSGSGIDTQYF.

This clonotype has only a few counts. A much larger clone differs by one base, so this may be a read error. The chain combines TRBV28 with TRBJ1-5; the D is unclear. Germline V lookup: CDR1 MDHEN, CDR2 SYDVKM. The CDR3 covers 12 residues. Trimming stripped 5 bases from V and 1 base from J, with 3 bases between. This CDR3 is CASSESNQPQHF. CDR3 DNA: TGTGCCAGCAGTGAGAGCAATCAGCCCCAGCATTTT. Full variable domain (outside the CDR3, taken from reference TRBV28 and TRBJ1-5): DVKVTQSSRYLVKRTGEKVFLECVQDMDHENMFWYRQDPGLGLRLIYFSYDVKMKEKGDIPEGYSVSREKKERFSLILESASTNQTSMYLCASSESNQPQHFGDGTRLSIL.

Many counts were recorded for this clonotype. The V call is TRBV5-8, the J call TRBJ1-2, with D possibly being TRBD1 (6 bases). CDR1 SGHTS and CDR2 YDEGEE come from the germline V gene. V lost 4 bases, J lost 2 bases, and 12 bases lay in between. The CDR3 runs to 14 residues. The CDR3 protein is CASSLQGQNYGYTF. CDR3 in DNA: TGTGCCAGCAGCCTACAGGGCCAAAACTATGGCTACACCTTC.

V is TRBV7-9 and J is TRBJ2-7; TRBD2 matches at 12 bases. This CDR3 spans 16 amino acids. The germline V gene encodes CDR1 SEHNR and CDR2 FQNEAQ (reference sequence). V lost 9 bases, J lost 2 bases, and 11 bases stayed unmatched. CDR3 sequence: CASSLTSGSFPYEQYF. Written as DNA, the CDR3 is TGTGCCAGTAGTTTGACTAGCGGGAGTTTCCCCTACGAGCAGTACTTC. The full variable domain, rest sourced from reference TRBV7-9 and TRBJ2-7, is DTGVSQNPRHKITKRGQNVTFRCDPISEHNRLYWYRQTLGQGPEFLTYFQNEAQLEKSRLLSDRFSAERPKGSFSTLEIQRTEQGDSAMYLCASSLTSGSFPYEQYFGPGTRLTVT.

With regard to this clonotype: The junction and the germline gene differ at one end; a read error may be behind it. The CDR3 spells CTSNSRTEETQYF. CDR3 in DNA: TGTACCAGCAACTCTCGGACTGAAGAGACCCAGTACTTC. The rearrangement joins TRBV11-2 to TRBJ2-5; possible D gene TRBD2, 5 bases. Germline loops: CDR1 SGHAT, CDR2 FQNNGV. This CDR3 is built from 13 residues.